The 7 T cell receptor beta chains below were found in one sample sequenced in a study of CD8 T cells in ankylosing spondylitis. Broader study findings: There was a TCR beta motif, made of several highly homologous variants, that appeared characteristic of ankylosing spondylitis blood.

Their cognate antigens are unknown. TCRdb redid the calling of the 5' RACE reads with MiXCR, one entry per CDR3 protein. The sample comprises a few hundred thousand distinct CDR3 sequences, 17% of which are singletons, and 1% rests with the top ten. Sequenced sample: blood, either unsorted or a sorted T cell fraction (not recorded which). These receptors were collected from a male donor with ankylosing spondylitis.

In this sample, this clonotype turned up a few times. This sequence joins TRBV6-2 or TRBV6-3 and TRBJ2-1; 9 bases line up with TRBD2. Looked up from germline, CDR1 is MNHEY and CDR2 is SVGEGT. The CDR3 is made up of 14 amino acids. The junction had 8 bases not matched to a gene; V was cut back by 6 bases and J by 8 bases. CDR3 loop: CASRTSGRGYEQFF. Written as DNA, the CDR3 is TGTGCCAGCAGGACTAGCGGCCGAGGTTATGAGCAGTTCTTC.

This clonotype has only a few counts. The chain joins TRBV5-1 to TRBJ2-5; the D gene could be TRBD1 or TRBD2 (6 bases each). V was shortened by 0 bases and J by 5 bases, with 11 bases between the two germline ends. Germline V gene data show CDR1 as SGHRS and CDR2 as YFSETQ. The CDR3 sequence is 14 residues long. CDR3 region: CASSLGGGPETQYF. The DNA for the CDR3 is TGCGCCAGCAGCTTGGGAGGGGGGCCGGAGACCCAGTACTTC.

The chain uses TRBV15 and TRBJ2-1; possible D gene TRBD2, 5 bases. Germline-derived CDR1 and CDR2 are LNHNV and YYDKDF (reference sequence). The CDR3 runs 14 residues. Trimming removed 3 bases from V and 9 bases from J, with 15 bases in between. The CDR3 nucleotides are TGTGCCACCAGCAGGGACTTAAGCGCGACTGAGCAGTTCTTC. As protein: CATSRDLSATEQFF.

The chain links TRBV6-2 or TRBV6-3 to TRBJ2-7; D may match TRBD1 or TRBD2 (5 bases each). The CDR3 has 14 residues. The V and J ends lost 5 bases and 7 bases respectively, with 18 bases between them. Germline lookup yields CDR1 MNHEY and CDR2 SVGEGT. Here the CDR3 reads CASSPNRDLQEQYF. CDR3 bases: TGTGCCAGCAGTCCAAACCGGGACCTCCAGGAGCAGTACTTC.

The CDR3, as DNA: TGTGCCAGCAGAACCCGGGAGCTCACCGGGGAGCTGTTTTTT. Protein: CASRTRELTGELFF. This sequence joins TRBV12-3 or TRBV12-4 and TRBJ2-2; a weak D match, TRBD2 (6 bases). CDR3 length: 14 residues. V shed 6 bases and J shed 4 bases, with 12 bases lying between them.

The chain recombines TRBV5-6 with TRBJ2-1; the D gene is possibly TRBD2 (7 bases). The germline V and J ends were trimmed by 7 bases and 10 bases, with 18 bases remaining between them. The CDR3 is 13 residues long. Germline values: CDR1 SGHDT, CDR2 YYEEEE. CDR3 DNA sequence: TGTGCCAGCGGGGGGGCAGGCCCTCGGGAGCAGTTCTTC. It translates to CASGGAGPREQFF. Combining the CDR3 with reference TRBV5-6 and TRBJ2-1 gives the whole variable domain DAGVTQSPTHLIKTRGQQVTLRCSPKSGHDTVSWYQQALGQGPQFIFQYYEEEERQRGNFPDRFSGHQFPNYSSELNVNALLLGDSALYLCASGGAGPREQFFGPGTRLTVL.

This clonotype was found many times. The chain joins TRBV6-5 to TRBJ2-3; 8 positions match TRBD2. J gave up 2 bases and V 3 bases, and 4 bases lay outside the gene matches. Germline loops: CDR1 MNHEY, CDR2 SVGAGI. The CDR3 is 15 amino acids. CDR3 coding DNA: TGTGCCAGCAGTTATACTAGCGGCTACACAGATACGCAGTATTTT. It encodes CASSYTSGYTDTQYF.